These 30 T cell receptor beta chains were sequenced from one sample in a study of cytomegalovirus exposure and HLA in healthy donors. With 60 Vbeta and 13 Jbeta primers, the PCR was carried out. Assay: immunoSEQ multiplex PCR; the TCRdb copy retains only in-frame clones and omits some. Among over 130,000 clones listed, 60% to 70% were seen once. What was sequenced was PBMCs. These receptors were obtained from a woman aged 60-75 years in good health and CMV-seropositive.

The rearrangement joins TRBV6-5 to TRBJ1-6, with D possibly TRBD1 on 6 matching bases. Trimming stripped 2 bases from V and 2 bases from J, with 10 bases between. Per germline, CDR1 MNHEY and CDR2 SVGAGI. The CDR3 totals 16 residues. Written as DNA, the CDR3 is TGTGCCAGCAGTTACGTCCGGGACACCTATAATTCACCCCTCCACTTT. Translated: CASSYVRDTYNSPLHF.

The CDR3 loop is CASSQVTSEYNEQFF. Written as DNA, the CDR3 is TGTGCCAGCAGCCAAGTGACTAGCGAGTACAATGAGCAGTTCTTC. V and J are TRBV4-2 and TRBJ2-1, with TRBD2 identical over 8 bases. Unmatched junction bases numbered 3, after V lost 1 base and J lost 4 bases. The CDR3 runs 15 residues. Germline lookup yields CDR1 LGHNA and CDR2 YNFKEQ.

The chain carries TRBV5-4 and TRBJ2-3; TRBD2 matches 8 bases. Looked up from germline, CDR1 is SGHNT and CDR2 is YYREEE (reference sequence). The CDR3 has 15 amino acids. V was clipped by 0 bases and J by 5 bases; unmatched bases: 5. CDR3 region: CASSLEAGAKDTQYF. The DNA for the CDR3 is TGTGCCAGCAGCTTGGAAGCGGGAGCCAAAGATACGCAGTATTTT.

The chain links TRBV30 to TRBJ2-4, with D tentatively TRBD2 (5 bases). This CDR3 is 15 amino acids long. Germline values: CDR1 GTSNPN, CDR2 SVGIG (reference sequence). With 1 base removed from V and 0 bases from J, the gap between germline ends came to 10 bases. The CDR3 is CAWSGSAGAKNIQYF. CDR3 in DNA: TGTGCCTGGAGTGGTAGCGCGGGAGCCAAAAACATTCAGTACTTC. Full variable domain (rest looked up from reference TRBV30 and TRBJ2-4): SQTIHQWPATLVQPVGSPLSLECTVEGTSNPNLYWYRQAAGRGLQLLFYSVGIGQISSEVPQNLSASRPQDRQFILSSKKLLLSDSGFYLCAWSGSAGAKNIQYFGAGTRLSVL.

The J gene is TRBJ1-5, the V gene TRBV28; D is ambiguous. CDR3 size: 14 residues. V lost 1 base, J lost 7 bases, and 11 bases lay in between. The germline V gene encodes CDR1 MDHEN and CDR2 SYDVKM. CDR3 sequence (DNA): TGTGCCAGCAGTTTATTCAGTGGCCGACAGCCCCAGCATTTT. Its translation: CASSLFSGRQPQHF.

The chain combines TRBV9 with TRBJ2-3; possibly TRBD2 for D (6 bases). The CDR3 runs 15 residues. From germline, CDR1 is SGDLS and CDR2 YYNGEE. With 3 bases removed from V and 0 bases from J, the gap between germline ends came to 11 bases. The CDR3 region is CASSDRAGSTDTQYF. CDR3 DNA: TGTGCCAGCAGCGACCGAGCGGGCAGCACAGATACGCAGTATTTT.

This clone was seen more than once but under ten times. The chain employs TRBV20-1 and TRBJ1-2; no clear D gene. From germline, CDR1 is DFQATT and CDR2 SNEGSKA (reference sequence). CDR3 size: 10 residues. The germline V and J ends were trimmed by 2 bases and 8 bases, with 6 bases remaining between them. For the CDR3, the DNA is TGCAGTGCTAGACCTAGAGGCTACACCTTC. This gives the protein CSARPRGYTF.

Here the CDR3 DNA reads TGTGCCAGCAGTCCAGTAGGGCGGAGGGTAGCCAAAAACATTCAGTACTTC. It encodes CASSPVGRRVAKNIQYF. This chain joins TRBV28 and TRBJ2-4, with a weak D call TRBD2 (6 bases). The CDR3 is 17 residues long. V was pared by 5 bases and J by 0 bases, with 17 bases between. Looked up from germline, CDR1 is MDHEN and CDR2 is SYDVKM.

This clone was observed a handful of times. The J gene is TRBJ1-1, the V gene TRBV4-1; D perhaps matches TRBD1 (6 bases). The CDR3 is 14 residues long. Trimming stripped 3 bases from V and 3 bases from J, with 11 bases between. CDR1 and CDR2 from the germline V gene are MGHRA and YSYEKL. The CDR3 sequence is CASSHPQGHTEAFF. CDR3 coding DNA: TGCGCCAGCAGCCATCCTCAGGGGCACACTGAAGCTTTCTTT.

The chain carries TRBV15 and TRBJ2-1; 8 nucleotides align to TRBD2. The germline V gene encodes CDR1 LNHNV and CDR2 YYDKDF (reference sequence). The junction had 4 bases not matched to a gene; V was cut back by 7 bases and J by 5 bases. CDR3 length equals 13 residues. CDR3: CATTAGANNEQFF. The CDR3 nucleotides are TGTGCCACCACAGCGGGAGCAAACAATGAGCAGTTCTTC.

The rearrangement links TRBV19 to TRBJ1-1; TRBD1 aligns across 7 bases. CDR3 length: 16 amino acids. V shed 4 bases and J 6 bases; nucleotides not matched to a gene: 14. Germline V gene sequence: CDR1 LNHDA, CDR2 SQIVND (reference sequence). The CDR3 DNA follows: TGTGCCAGTAGTAACTTATGGGGACAGTCTATCCCTGAAGCTTTCTTT. Protein: CASSNLWGQSIPEAFF.

This clone has more than one count but fewer than ten. This chain uses TRBV5-6 with TRBJ1-2; D might be TRBD1 (5 bases). Deletions cut 4 bases from V and 3 bases from J, with 16 bases between. CDR1 and CDR2 from the germline V gene are SGHDT and YYEEEE. The length of the CDR3 is 15 residues. The CDR3 loop reads CASSKRDLGHYGYTF. The CDR3 DNA is TGTGCCAGCAGCAAGCGGGACCTAGGTCACTATGGCTACACCTTC.

This chain connects TRBV7-9 to TRBJ2-7; TRBD1 matches 10 bases. With 8 bases clipped from V and 4 bases from J, the junction kept 8 bases outside the gene matches. Looked up from germline, CDR1 is SEHNR and CDR2 is FQNEAQ (reference sequence). The CDR3 length is 14 residues. CDR3 bases: TGTGCCAGCGGTTGGGGACAGGGGAGGTACGAGCAGTACTTC. Translated: CASGWGQGRYEQYF.

V gene TRBV9 combines with J gene TRBJ2-3; 9 bases are a match to TRBD1. Germline CDR1 SGDLS, CDR2 YYNGEE. This CDR3 is 19 amino acids long. The ends lost 3 bases at V and 3 bases at J; junction bases unmatched: 17. Here the CDR3 reads CASSAGTGIQGGGTDTQYF. CDR3 DNA: TGTGCCAGCAGCGCCGGGACAGGGATTCAGGGAGGAGGGACAGATACGCAGTATTTT.

This chain uses TRBV21-1 with TRBJ2-7; the tabulated D call, TRBD1, remains unverified against the DNA. TRBV21-1 is marked as a pseudogene. The length of the CDR3 is 15 residues. CDR3 DNA sequence: TGTGCCAGCAGCAGAGAAAAGGACAGGTCCCACGAGCAGTACTTC. Translating gives CASSREKDRSHEQYF.

This sequence joins TRBV28 and TRBJ1-5; 8 positions match TRBD1. Germline values: CDR1 MDHEN, CDR2 SYDVKM. The CDR3 extends over 15 amino acids. The J segment lost 4 bases and the V segment lost 6 bases, leaving 8 bases of the junction unmatched. The CDR3 here is CASRETGVVNQPQHF. CDR3 nucleotide sequence: TGTGCCAGCAGGGAGACAGGGGTAGTGAATCAGCCCCAGCATTTT.

V is TRBV7-2 and J is TRBJ1-1; 7 bases match TRBD1. The germline CDR1 and CDR2 sequences are SGHTA and FQGNSA. With V trimmed by 5 bases and J by 3 bases, 9 bases remained unmatched. The length of the CDR3 is 15 residues. CDR3: CASSPSRGKDTEAFF. Written as DNA, the CDR3 is TGTGCCAGCAGCCCCAGCAGGGGGAAAGACACTGAAGCTTTCTTT.

The chain is built from TRBV28 and TRBJ1-4; TRBD1 agrees at 11 bases. The germline V gene encodes CDR1 MDHEN and CDR2 SYDVKM. V was pared by 6 bases and J by 7 bases, with 13 bases of the junction left unmatched. This CDR3 spans 17 amino acids. CDR3 nucleotides: TGTGCCAGCAGACGAACCGGCCCCGGGACAGGGGGTGAAAAACTGTTTTTT. Translation gives CASRRTGPGTGGEKLFF.

The V gene is TRBV4-2, the J gene TRBJ2-2, with D possibly matching TRBD2 (5 bases). Trimming shortened V by 1 base and J by 5 bases, and 11 bases separated the two germline ends. CDR1 is LGHNA and CDR2 is YNFKEQ in the germline V gene. The CDR3 has 15 amino acids. CDR3 region: CASSQADSGTGELFF. The CDR3 DNA reads as TGTGCCAGCAGCCAAGCGGACTCTGGGACCGGGGAGCTGTTTTTT.

This rearrangement joins TRBV19 to TRBJ2-5, with 9 bases identical to TRBD2. V shed 5 bases, J shed 1 base, and the junction held 5 bases outside the gene matches. The CDR3 has 15 amino acids. The V gene's germline CDR1 is LNHDA and CDR2 SQIVND (reference sequence). The CDR3 loop is CASSWGLALQETQYF. CDR3 sequence (DNA): TGTGCCAGTAGTTGGGGACTAGCCCTCCAAGAGACCCAGTACTTC. Drawing the rest from reference TRBV19 and TRBJ2-5, the complete variable domain is DGGITQSPKYLFRKEGQNVTLSCEQNLNHDAMYWYRQDPGQGLRLIYYSQIVNDFQKGDIAEGYSVSREKKESFPLTVTSAQKNPTAFYLCASSWGLALQETQYFGPGTRLLVL.

The chain recombines TRBV27 with TRBJ2-3; unclear D gene. The ends were cut back, 4 bases at V and 2 bases at J, with 10 bases in the middle. CDR1 and CDR2 from the germline V gene are MNHEY and SMNVEV (reference sequence). The length of the CDR3 is 14 residues. CDR3 in amino acids: CASSSTNPTDTQYF. In DNA, the CDR3 is TGTGCCAGCAGTTCAACAAACCCCACAGATACGCAGTATTTT.

The V and J genes are TRBV25-1 and TRBJ2-5, with 11 bases matching TRBD1. CDR3 size: 16 residues. J gave up 5 bases and V 5 bases, and 10 bases lay outside the gene matches. Germline loops: CDR1 MGHDK, CDR2 SYGVNS. CDR3 sequence reads: CASSLGGTGGGETQYF. CDR3 bases: TGTGCCAGCAGTCTAGGGGGGACAGGGGGAGGGGAGACCCAGTACTTC. Full variable domain (remainder filled in from reference TRBV25-1 and TRBJ2-5): EADIYQTPRYLVIGTGKKITLECSQTMGHDKMYWYQQDPGMELHLIHYSYGVNSTEKGDLSSESTVSRIRTEHFPLTLESARPSHTSQYLCASSLGGTGGGETQYFGPGTRLLVL.

This chain links TRBV19 with TRBJ1-5, with TRBD1 identical over 7 bases. Per germline, CDR1 LNHDA and CDR2 SQIVND (reference sequence). V shed 10 bases, J shed 2 bases, and the junction held 14 bases outside the gene matches. This CDR3 contains 16 residues. As DNA, the CDR3 is TGTGCCACCCAAACGGCAGGGGGATGGGGCAATCAGCCCCAGCATTTT. Amino acids: CATQTAGGWGNQPQHF.

The table lists this clone with a few counts. The chain recombines TRBV5-1 with TRBJ2-7; 9 bases fit TRBD1. This CDR3 has 16 amino acids. Germline assignment: CDR1 SGHRS and CDR2 YFSETQ. Trimming removed 5 bases from V and 0 bases from J; junction bases left unmatched: 9. The CDR3: CASRKGQGSTSYEQYF. The CDR3 DNA sequence: TGCGCCAGCAGAAAGGGACAGGGTTCGACCTCCTACGAGCAGTACTTC.

The chain employs TRBV11-2 and TRBJ2-5; 8 nucleotides align to TRBD1. CDR3 length: 15 amino acids. The germline V gene has CDR1 SGHAT and CDR2 FQNNGV. The V and J ends lost 0 bases and 5 bases, in that order; junction bases with no gene match: 5. In DNA, the CDR3 is TGTGCCAGCAGCTTAGATCGGACAGGGTTTGAGACCCAGTACTTC. Translation: CASSLDRTGFETQYF.

The rearrangement links TRBV4-3 to TRBJ2-7; 8 bases are shared with TRBD1. The ends lost 1 base at V and 0 bases at J; junction bases unmatched: 8. The germline CDR1 and CDR2 sequences are LGHNA and YSLEER. CDR3 length: 17 amino acids. The chain's CDR3 is CASSQGYTGGASYEQYF. DNA for the CDR3: TGCGCCAGCAGCCAAGGCTACACAGGGGGAGCCTCCTACGAGCAGTACTTC.

The chain has TRBV2 and TRBJ1-2, with a tentative D call TRBD1 (5 bases). Trimming left V 6 bases short and J 4 bases short, with 15 bases between. The CDR3 totals 14 residues. Per the germline V gene, CDR1 is SNHLY and CDR2 is FYNNEI. For the CDR3, the DNA is TGTGCCAGCAGGGCCGGGGGGATCGGCTATGGCTACACCTTC. Protein sequence: CASRAGGIGYGYTF.

In this sample, this clone turned up once. V is TRBV9 and J is TRBJ2-7, with D maybe TRBD2 (6 bases). The V end was cut by 0 bases, the J end by 5 bases, with 12 bases between. The CDR3 has 14 residues. Germline V CDR1 and CDR2: SGDLS, YYNGEE. The CDR3 DNA reads TGTGCCAGCAGCGTAGACGGGAGACTTGACGAGCAGTACTTC. Translating it yields CASSVDGRLDEQYF.

This clone appeared a few times. The chain employs TRBV5-1 and TRBJ2-3; possibly TRBD1 for D (6 bases). Trimming took 4 bases from V and 1 from J, leaving 7 bases between them. This CDR3 comprises 13 residues. Germline-derived CDR1 and CDR2 are SGHRS and YFSETQ. CDR3 loop: CASSGGGTDTQYF. DNA for the CDR3: TGCGCCAGCAGCGGGGGCGGCACAGATACGCAGTATTTT.

The chain has TRBV5-4 and TRBJ2-1; D is ambiguous. V dropped 0 bases and J dropped 6 bases, with 13 bases sitting between them. The CDR3 spans 15 residues. The V gene's germline CDR1 is SGHNT and CDR2 YYREEE (reference sequence). The DNA for the CDR3 is TGTGCCAGCAGCTTGGGAGTAGCCGAGGCCAATGAGCAGTTCTTC. Protein product: CASSLGVAEANEQFF. Filled out from reference TRBV5-4 and TRBJ2-1, the complete variable domain reads ETGVTQSPTHLIKTRGQQVTLRCSSQSGHNTVSWYQQALGQGPQFIFQYYREEENGRGNFPPRFSGLQFPNYSSELNVNALELDDSALYLCASSLGVAEANEQFFGPGTRLTVL.